Listed below are T cell receptor beta chains from one sample, sequenced in a study of T-cell reconstitution after alpha-beta-depleted transplantation in children. Each CDR3 protein gets one entry after TCRdb re-called the PCR reads with MiXCR. The sample lists about 580,000 distinct CDR3 sequences, 20% to 25% seen once, with less than 15% in the top ten. This material consisted of PBMCs, mostly from graft donor cells, taken 360 days after TCRalphabeta/CD19-depleted stem cell transplant. These receptors were obtained from a boy under two years old who had a stem cell transplant for acute myeloid leukemia, so the T cells may come from the graft donor. Both conserved end residues are part of each CDR3. Fields, in order: V gene, D gene, J gene, clone size, CDR3 length, CDR3 DNA, CDR3 protein. D genes are given only for firm matches. Clone size is stated in some rows and not others, as once, few, many or a class when expanded.

>TRBV20-1|NA|TRBJ2-1|few|16
TGCAGTGCTAGTCCCGAGGCCGTTGGTCCCTACAATGAGCAGTTCTTC
CSASPEAVGPYNEQFF
>TRBV20-1|NA|TRBJ1-2|few|16
TGCAGTGCTAGAGATTTGTGGGCAGGCGCTAACTATGGCTACACCTTC
CSARDLWAGANYGYTF
>TRBV5-6|TRBD1|TRBJ1-5|many|15
TGTGCCAGCAGCCGACAGGGGGTAAGCAATCAGCCCCAGCATTTT
CASSRQGVSNQPQHF
>TRBV29-1|NA|TRBJ2-1|many|16
TGCAGCGTTGGGGGCAGGGGAGAGGGGCCTACAAATGAGCAGTTCTTC
CSVGGRGEGPTNEQFF
>TRBV3-1|TRBD2|TRBJ2-1|many|17
TGTGCCAGCAGCCAAGAAAGCGGGGGCCCCCTCCGCGATGAGCAGTTCTTC
CASSQESGGPLRDEQFF
>TRBV12-3/TRBV12-4|NA|TRBJ1-1|many|12
TGTGCCAGCAGTTTGCTAAGGACTGAAGCTTTCTTT
CASSLLRTEAFF
>TRBV20-1|NA|TRBJ1-2|NA|13
TGCAGTGCTAGAGAGACGGCGTACTATGGCTACACCTTC
CSARETAYYGYTF
>TRBV30|NA|TRBJ2-7|NA|14
TGTGCCTGGAGTGTGGCAGGGTGGTCCTACGAGCAGTACTTC
CAWSVAGWSYEQYF
>TRBV6-5|NA|TRBJ1-1|many|14
TGTGCCAGCAGTTACTCGAGAGGCGCCACTGAAGCTTTCTTT
CASSYSRGATEAFF
>TRBV20-1|TRBD2|TRBJ2-3|few|16
TGCAGTGCTAGAGATAGGCTAGCGGGGGTTACAGATACGCAGTATTTT
CSARDRLAGVTDTQYF
>TRBV5-5|TRBD1|TRBJ2-1|NA|16
TGTGCCAGCAGCTTGGTCAAGGGGACAGGGCACAATGAGCAGTTCTTC
CASSLVKGTGHNEQFF
>TRBV25-1|TRBD1|TRBJ2-3|once|16
TGTGCCAGCAGCCAGAGGGGGCTAGCCGCCACAGAAACGCAGTATTTT
CASSQRGLAATETQYF
>TRBV2|TRBD2|TRBJ2-3|NA|15
TGTGCCAGCAGTGAAAAGCGGGGGGCCACAGATACGCAGTATTTT
CASSEKRGATDTQYF
>TRBV30|TRBD2|TRBJ2-3|few|15
TGTGCCTGGGGTAGCGGGGGGGCAAGGACAGATACGCAGTATTTT
CAWGSGGARTDTQYF
>TRBV7-7|TRBD2|TRBJ2-5|once|14
TGTGCCAGCAGCTTAGGGACTAGGGTAGAGGCCCAGTACTTC
CASSLGTRVEAQYF
>TRBV20-1|NA|TRBJ2-1|NA|13
TGCAGTGCTAGTTTAAGCGGTTCCAATGAGCAGTTCTTC
CSASLSGSNEQFF
>TRBV20-1|TRBD1|TRBJ2-1|NA|17
TGCAGTGCTAGAGTACTCGAGGGGGCAAGCTCCTACAATGAGCAGTTCTTC
CSARVLEGASSYNEQFF
>TRBV9|NA|TRBJ1-6|NA|13
TGTGCCAGCAGCGCCCTACAGGATTCACCCCTCCACTTT
CASSALQDSPLHF
>TRBV7-9|NA|TRBJ1-1|NA|13
TGTGCCAGCAGCTTAACCCCCTCCACTGAAGCTTTCTTT
CASSLTPSTEAFF
>TRBV27|TRBD1|TRBJ2-1|NA|19
TGTGCCAGCAGTTTCGGGACAGGGGGCGAGGGCTGGTCCTACAATGAGCAGTTCTTC
CASSFGTGGEGWSYNEQFF
>TRBV20-1|NA|TRBJ2-4|many|17
TGCAGTGCTAGCGGGGGAGGTGGACTTACGGCCAAAAACATTCAGTACTTC
CSASGGGGLTAKNIQYF
>TRBV7-7|NA|TRBJ2-5|many|13
TGTGCCAGCAGCTTAGACAGGCCGGAGACCCAGTACTTC
CASSLDRPETQYF
>TRBV25-1|NA|TRBJ1-2|few|14
TGTGCCAGCAGTGAAAGAAGGTGTTGCTATGGCTACACCTTC
CASSERRCCYGYTF
>TRBV29-1|NA|TRBJ2-7|many|13
TGCAGCGTTGTCTGGGGGGGCCTGAACGAGCAGTACTTC
CSVVWGGLNEQYF
>TRBV24-1|TRBD2|TRBJ2-5|NA|15
TGTGCCACCAGTGGGGCTAGCGGGGGGGCAGAGACCCAGTACTTC
CATSGASGGAETQYF